This TCR beta chain originates from a study of T-cell reconstitution after alpha-beta-depleted transplantation in children. The sample holds a few counts of this clonotype. Preparation of the TCRbeta library used unique molecular identifiers. TCRdb recomputed calls from the PCR reads with MiXCR, one row per CDR3 protein. The sample holds approximately 350,000 distinct CDR3 sequences, roughly 15% seen once. Trimming shortened V by 7 bases and J by 2 bases, and 8 bases separated the two germline ends. Per germline, CDR1 SGHRS and CDR2 YFSETQ. The CDR3 is made up of 12 amino acids. The sequence was collected from a human donor who donated a stem cell graft to a child with Fanconi anemia. The chain has TRBV5-1 and TRBJ2-3; D ambiguous. This sample comprised PBMCs, obtained from the stem cell graft. The CDR3 sequence: CASFEITDTQYF. The CDR3 coding sequence is TGCGCCAGCTTCGAGATCACAGATACGCAGTATTTT.